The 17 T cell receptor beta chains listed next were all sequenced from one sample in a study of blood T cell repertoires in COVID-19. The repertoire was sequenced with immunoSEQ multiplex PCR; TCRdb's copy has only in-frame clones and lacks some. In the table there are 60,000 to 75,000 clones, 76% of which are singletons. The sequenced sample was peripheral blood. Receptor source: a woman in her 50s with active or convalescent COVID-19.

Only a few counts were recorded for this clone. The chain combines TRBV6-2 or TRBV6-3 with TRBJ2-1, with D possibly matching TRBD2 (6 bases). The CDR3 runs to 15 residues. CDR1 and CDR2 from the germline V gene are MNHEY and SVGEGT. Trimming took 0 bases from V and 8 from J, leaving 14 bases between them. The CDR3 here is CASSYSAGLDDEQFF. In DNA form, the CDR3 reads TGTGCCAGCAGTTACTCTGCGGGATTGGACGATGAGCAGTTCTTC.

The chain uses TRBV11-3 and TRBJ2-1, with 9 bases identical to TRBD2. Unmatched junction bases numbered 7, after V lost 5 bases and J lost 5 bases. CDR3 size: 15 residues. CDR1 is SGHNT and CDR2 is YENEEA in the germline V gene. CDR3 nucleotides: TGTGCCAGCAGCCCGACTAGCGGACCCGACAATGAGCAGTTCTTC. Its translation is CASSPTSGPDNEQFF.

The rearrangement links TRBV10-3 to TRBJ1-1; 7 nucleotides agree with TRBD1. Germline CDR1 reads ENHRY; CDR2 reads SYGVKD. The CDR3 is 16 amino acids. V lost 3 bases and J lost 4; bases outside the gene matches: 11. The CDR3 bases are TGTGCCATCAGTGACCCCCCTTACAGGGGAGGCACTGAAGCTTTCTTT. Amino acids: CAISDPPYRGGTEAFF.

CDR3 sequence (DNA): TGTGCCAGCAGTGCCCGGACTAGCGGTTTGAGCGAGCAGTACTTC. This gives the protein CASSARTSGLSEQYF. This chain uses TRBV6-2 or TRBV6-3 with TRBJ2-7; the match to TRBD2 covers 10 bases. The germline V gene encodes CDR1 MNHEY and CDR2 SVGEGT. The V and J ends lost 5 bases and 6 bases, in that order; junction bases with no gene match: 10. The CDR3 extends over 15 amino acids.

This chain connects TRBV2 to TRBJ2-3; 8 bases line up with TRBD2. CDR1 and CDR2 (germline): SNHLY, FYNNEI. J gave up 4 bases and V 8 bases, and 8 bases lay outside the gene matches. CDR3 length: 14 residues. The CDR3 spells CASGGTRGADTQYF. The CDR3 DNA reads TGTGCCAGCGGGGGGACTAGGGGGGCAGATACGCAGTATTTT.

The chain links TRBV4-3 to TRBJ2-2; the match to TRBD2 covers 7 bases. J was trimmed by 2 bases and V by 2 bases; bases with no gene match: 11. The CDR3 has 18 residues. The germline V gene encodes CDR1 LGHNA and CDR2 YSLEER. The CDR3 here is CASSQLPTSRLNTGELFF. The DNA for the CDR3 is TGCGCCAGCAGCCAACTACCGACTAGCCGGCTTAACACCGGGGAGCTGTTTTTT.

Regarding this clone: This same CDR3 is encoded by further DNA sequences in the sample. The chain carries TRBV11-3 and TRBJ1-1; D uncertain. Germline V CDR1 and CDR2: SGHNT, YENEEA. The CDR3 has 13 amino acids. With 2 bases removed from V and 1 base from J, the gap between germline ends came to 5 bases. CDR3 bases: TGTGCCAGCAGCTTAACTGCGAACACTGAAGCTTTCTTT. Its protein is CASSLTANTEAFF.

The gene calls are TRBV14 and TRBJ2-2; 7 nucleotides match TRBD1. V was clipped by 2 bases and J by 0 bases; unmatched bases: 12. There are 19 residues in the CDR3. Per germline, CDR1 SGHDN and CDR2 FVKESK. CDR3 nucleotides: TGTGCCAGCAGCCAAATGGACAGGTCCTCTCTATCGAACACCGGGGAGCTGTTTTTT. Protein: CASSQMDRSSLSNTGELFF. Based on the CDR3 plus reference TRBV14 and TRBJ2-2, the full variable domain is EAGVTQFPSHSVIEKGQTVTLRCDPISGHDNLYWYRRVMGKEIKFLLHFVKESKQDESGMPNNRFLAERTGGTYSTLKVQPAELEDSGVYFCASSQMDRSSLSNTGELFFGEGSRLTVL.

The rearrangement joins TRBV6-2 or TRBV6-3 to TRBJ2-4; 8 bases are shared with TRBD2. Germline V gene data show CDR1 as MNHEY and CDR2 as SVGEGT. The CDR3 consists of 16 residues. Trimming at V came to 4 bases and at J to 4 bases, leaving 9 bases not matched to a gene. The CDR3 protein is CASSWDERGRKNIQYF. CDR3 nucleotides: TGTGCCAGCAGTTGGGACGAGCGGGGGAGAAAAAACATTCAGTACTTC.

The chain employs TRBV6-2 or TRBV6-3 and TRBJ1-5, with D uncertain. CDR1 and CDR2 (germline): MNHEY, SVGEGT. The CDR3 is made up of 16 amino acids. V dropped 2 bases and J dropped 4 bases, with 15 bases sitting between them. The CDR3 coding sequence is TGTGCCAGCAGTTACCCGCGGGGAACAAGAAATCAGCCCCAGCATTTT. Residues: CASSYPRGTRNQPQHF.

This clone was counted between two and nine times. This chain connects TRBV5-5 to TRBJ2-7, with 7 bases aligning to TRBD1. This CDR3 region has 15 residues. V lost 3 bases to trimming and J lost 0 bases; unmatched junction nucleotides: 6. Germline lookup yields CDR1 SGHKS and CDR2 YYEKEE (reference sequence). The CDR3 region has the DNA TGTGCCAGCAGCTACTATGACAGGGCCTCCTACGAGCAGTACTTC. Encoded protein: CASSYYDRASYEQYF.

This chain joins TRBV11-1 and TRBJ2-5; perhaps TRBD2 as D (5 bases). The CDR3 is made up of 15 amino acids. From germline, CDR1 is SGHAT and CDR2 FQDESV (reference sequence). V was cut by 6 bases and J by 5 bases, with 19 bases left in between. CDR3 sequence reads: CASSRYGRRGETQYF. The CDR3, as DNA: TGTGCCAGCAGTCGATACGGACGACGCGGGGAGACCCAGTACTTC.

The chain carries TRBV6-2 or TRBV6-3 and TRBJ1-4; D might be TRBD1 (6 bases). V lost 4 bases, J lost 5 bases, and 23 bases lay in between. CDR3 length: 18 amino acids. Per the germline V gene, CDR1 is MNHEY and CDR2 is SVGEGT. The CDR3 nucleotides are TGTGCCAGCAGTTTGAACGGATCGAAGGGGGTCCCAAATGAAAAACTGTTTTTT. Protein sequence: CASSLNGSKGVPNEKLFF.

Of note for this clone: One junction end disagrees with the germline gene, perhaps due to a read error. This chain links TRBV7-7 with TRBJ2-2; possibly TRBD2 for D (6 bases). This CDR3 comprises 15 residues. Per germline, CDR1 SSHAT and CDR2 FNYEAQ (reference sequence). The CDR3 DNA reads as TGTGCTAGCAGCGAAAGGAGGGCGAGCACCGGGGAGCTGTTTTTT. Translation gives CASSERRASTGELFF.

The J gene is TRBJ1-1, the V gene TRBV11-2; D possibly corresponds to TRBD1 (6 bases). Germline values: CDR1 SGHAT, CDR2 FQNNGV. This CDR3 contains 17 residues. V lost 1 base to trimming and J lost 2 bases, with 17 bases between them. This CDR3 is CASSLVTGGWRNTEAFF. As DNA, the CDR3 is TGTGCCAGCAGCTTAGTGACAGGAGGATGGCGAAACACTGAAGCTTTCTTT.

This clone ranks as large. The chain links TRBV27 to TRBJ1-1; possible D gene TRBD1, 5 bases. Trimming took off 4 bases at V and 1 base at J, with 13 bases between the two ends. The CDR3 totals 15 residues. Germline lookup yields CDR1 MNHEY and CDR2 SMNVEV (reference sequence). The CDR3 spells CASSWGGAANTEAFF. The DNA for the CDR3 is TGTGCCAGCAGTTGGGGAGGGGCGGCGAACACTGAAGCTTTCTTT.

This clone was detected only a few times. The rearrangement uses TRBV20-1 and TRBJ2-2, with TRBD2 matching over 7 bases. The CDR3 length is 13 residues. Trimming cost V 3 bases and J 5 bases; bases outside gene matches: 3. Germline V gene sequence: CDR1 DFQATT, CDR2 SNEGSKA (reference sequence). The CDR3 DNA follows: TGCAGTGCTAGTCTAGCGGCAACCGGGGAGCTGTTTTTT. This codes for CSASLAATGELFF.